This T cell receptor (beta chain) was recorded in a study of blood T cell repertoires in COVID-19. In the study overall: There were acute and convalescent COVID-19 samples, and they came from the United States, Italy and Spain. The cDNA or gDNA used as material had been derived from T cells, B-cell-depleted T cells, or PBMCs.

In the study's own analysis: Counts of nucleated cells, estimated from reference gene primer amplification, were obtained. Clones were read by immunoSEQ multiplex PCR, and TCRdb kept only the in-frame ones, dropping some. Clone size and V and J calls were adopted from that table, with D and trimming inferred from the DNA. There are around 100,000 clones in the sample; roughly 87% occur only once, and 17% lies in the top ten. J was trimmed by 6 bases and V by 2 bases; bases with no gene match: 1. The CDR3 sequence is 12 residues long. Germline V gives CDR1 SQVTM, CDR2 ANQGSEA. The source is a woman older than 75 in a cohort sampled during active COVID-19. Sequencing input: peripheral blood. This chain uses TRBV29-1 with TRBJ2-1; 7 nucleotides match TRBD2. The CDR3 reads CSVERTSNEQFF. The CDR3 nucleotides are TGCAGCGTTGAAAGGACTAGCAATGAGCAGTTCTTC.